This is a list of T cell receptor beta chains from one sample in a study of blood T cell repertoires in COVID-19. Measured with immunoSEQ multiplex PCR; TCRdb has only the in-frame clones, and not every one. The table lists over 100,000 clones, roughly 84% of them singletons. The specimen sequenced was peripheral blood. The receptors shown here come from a man between 60 and 70 years old with acute or convalescent COVID-19. The CDR3 runs from the conserved cysteine through the conserved F or W. The order of the fields is J gene, clone size, D gene, V gene, CDR3 protein, CDR3 DNA. D genes are given only for firm matches. Part of the rows lack a size; the others show once, few, many or a class for expanded clones.

>TRBJ2-4|few|TRBD2|TRBV6-1
CASSDGRALKNIQYF
TGTGCCAGCAGTGACGGGAGGGCCCTCAAAAACATTCAGTACTTC
>TRBJ2-2|.|.|TRBV6-2/TRBV6-3
CASSYGGARSGELFF
TGTGCCAGCAGTTACGGGGGGGCGCGTAGCGGGGAGCTGTTTTTT
>TRBJ2-2|.|.|TRBV3-1/TRBV3-2
CASSQVRAGELFF
TGTGCCAGCAGCCAAGTCCGAGCCGGGGAGCTGTTTTTT
>TRBJ2-2|.|TRBD2|TRBV7-9
CASSSIRTSGNTGELFF
TGTGCCAGCAGCTCAATACGGACTAGCGGGAACACCGGGGAGCTGTTTTTT
>TRBJ1-2|.|TRBD1|TRBV29-1
CSVESIRTGGDGYTF
TGCAGCGTTGAATCGATTAGGACAGGCGGCGATGGCTACACCTTC
>TRBJ1-2|.|TRBD1|TRBV5-1
CASSYPGQVYGYTF
TGCGCCAGCAGTTACCCGGGACAGGTCTATGGCTACACCTTC
>TRBJ1-1|once|TRBD1|TRBV6-4
CASSDGGDRGRRNTEAFF
TGTGCCAGCAGTGACGGGGGAGACAGGGGGCGTAGGAACACTGAAGCTTTCTTT
>TRBJ2-2|.|TRBD2|TRBV5-1
CASSPLSGTNTGELFF
TGCGCCAGCAGCCCGCTTAGCGGGACGAACACCGGGGAGCTGTTTTTT
>TRBJ2-5|.|TRBD2|TRBV28
CASIGRAGETQYF
TGTGCCAGTATCGGGAGGGCCGGGGAGACCCAGTACTTC
>TRBJ2-1|.|TRBD2|TRBV5-4
CASSLASGSSYNEQFF
TGTGCCAGCAGCTTGGCCAGCGGGAGCTCCTACAATGAGCAGTTCTTC
>TRBJ2-1|.|.|TRBV24-1
CATSDQDSYNEQFF
TGTGCCACCAGTGACCAAGACAGTTACAATGAGCAGTTCTTC
>TRBJ2-7|.|TRBD1|TRBV6-5
CASKADRVIYEQYF
TGTGCCAGCAAAGCGGACAGGGTCATCTACGAGCAGTACTTC